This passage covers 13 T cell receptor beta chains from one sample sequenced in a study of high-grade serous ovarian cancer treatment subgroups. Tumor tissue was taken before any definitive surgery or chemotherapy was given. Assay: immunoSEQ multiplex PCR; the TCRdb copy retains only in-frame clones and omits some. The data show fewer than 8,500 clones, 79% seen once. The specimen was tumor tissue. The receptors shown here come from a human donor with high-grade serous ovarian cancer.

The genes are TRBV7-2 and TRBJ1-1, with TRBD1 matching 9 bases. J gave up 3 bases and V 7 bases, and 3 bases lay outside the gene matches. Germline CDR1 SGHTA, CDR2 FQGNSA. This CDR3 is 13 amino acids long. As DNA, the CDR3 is TGTGCCAGCAATACAGGGGGCTACACTGAAGCTTTCTTT. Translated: CASNTGGYTEAFF.

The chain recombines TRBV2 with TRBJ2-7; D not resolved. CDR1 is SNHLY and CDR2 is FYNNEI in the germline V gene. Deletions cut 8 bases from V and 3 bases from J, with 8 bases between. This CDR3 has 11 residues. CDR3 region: CASSPSYEQYF. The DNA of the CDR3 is TGTGCCAGCTCCCCTAGCTACGAGCAGTACTTC.

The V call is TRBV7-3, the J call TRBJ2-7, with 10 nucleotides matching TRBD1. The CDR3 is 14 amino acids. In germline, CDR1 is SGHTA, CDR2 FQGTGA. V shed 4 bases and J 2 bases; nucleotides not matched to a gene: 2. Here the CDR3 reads CASSSGTGAYEQYF. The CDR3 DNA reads TGTGCCAGCAGCTCCGGGACAGGGGCCTACGAGCAGTACTTC.

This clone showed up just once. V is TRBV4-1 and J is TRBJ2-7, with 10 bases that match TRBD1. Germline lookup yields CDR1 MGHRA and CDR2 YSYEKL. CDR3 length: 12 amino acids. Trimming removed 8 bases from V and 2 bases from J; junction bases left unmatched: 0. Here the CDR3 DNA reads TGCGCCAGCGGGACAGGGGCCTACGAGCAGTACTTC. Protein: CASGTGAYEQYF.

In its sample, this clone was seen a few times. The CDR3 loop is CSVQTGGGRQPQHF. Written as DNA, the CDR3 is TGCAGCGTCCAGACAGGGGGCGGCCGACAGCCCCAGCATTTT. The chain uses TRBV29-1 and TRBJ1-5; 10 bases fit TRBD1. This CDR3 comprises 14 residues. Germline V lookup: CDR1 SQVTM, CDR2 ANQGSEA. After removal of 6 bases from V and 7 bases from J, the junction contained 9 bases not matched to a gene.

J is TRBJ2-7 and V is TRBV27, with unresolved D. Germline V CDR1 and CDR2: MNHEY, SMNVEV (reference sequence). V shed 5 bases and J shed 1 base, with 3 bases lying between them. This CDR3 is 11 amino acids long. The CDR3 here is CASSTSYEQYF. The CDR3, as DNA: TGTGCCAGCAGTACATCCTACGAGCAGTACTTC.

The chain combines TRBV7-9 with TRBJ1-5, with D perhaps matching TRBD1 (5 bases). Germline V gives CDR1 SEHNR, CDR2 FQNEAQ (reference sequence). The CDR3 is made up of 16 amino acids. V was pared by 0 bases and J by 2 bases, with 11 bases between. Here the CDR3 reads CASSLASARGNQPQHF. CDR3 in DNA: TGTGCCAGCAGCTTAGCGTCGGCCAGGGGCAATCAGCCCCAGCATTTT.

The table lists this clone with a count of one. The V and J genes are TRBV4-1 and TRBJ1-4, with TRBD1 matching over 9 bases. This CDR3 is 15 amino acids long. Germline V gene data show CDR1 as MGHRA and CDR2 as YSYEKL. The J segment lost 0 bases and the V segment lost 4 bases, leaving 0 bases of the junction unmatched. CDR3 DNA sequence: TGCGCCAGCAGCCGACAGGGGGCAACTAATGAAAAACTGTTTTTT. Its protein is CASSRQGATNEKLFF.

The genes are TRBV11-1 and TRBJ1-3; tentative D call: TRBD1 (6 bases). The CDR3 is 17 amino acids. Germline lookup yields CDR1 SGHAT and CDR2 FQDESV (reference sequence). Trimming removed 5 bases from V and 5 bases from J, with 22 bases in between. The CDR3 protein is CASSRSSQGASRNTIYF. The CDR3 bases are TGTGCCAGCAGCCGATCCTCACAGGGAGCATCGAGAAACACCATATATTTT.

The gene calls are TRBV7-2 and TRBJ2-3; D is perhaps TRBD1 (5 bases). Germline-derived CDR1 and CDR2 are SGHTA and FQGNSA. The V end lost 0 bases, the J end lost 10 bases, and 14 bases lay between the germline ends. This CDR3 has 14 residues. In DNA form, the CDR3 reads TGTGCCAGCAGCTTAGCGGGTAAAAGGGGATCGCAGTATTTT. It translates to CASSLAGKRGSQYF.

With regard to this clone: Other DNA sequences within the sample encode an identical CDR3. In nucleotides, the CDR3 is TGTGCCAGCAGTGAAAAGGGACAGTCCTACGAGCAGTACTTC. It specifies CASSEKGQSYEQYF. This chain uses TRBV6-1 with TRBJ2-7; 7 bases are a match to TRBD1. The CDR3 loop spans 14 amino acids. Germline values: CDR1 MNHNS, CDR2 SASEGT. V shed 2 bases, J shed 1 base, and the junction held 2 bases outside the gene matches.

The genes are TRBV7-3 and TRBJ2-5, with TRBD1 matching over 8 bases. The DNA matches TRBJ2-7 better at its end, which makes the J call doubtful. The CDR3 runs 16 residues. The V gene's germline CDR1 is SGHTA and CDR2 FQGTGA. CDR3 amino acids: CASSTGPGGAVDEQYF. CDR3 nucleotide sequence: TGTGCCAGCAGCACCGGTCCAGGGGGCGCAGTGGACGAGCAGTACTTC.

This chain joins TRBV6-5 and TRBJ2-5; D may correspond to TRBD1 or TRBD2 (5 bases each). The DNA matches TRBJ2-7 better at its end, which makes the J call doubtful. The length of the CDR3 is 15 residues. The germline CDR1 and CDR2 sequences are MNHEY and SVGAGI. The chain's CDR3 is CASSYSRDGPYEQYF. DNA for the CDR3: TGTGCCAGCAGTTACTCGAGGGACGGCCCCTACGAGCAGTACTTC.